Shown below are 32 T cell receptor beta chains from a single sample sequenced in a study of blood T cell repertoires in COVID-19. Generated by immunoSEQ multiplex PCR, the TCRdb table keeps only in-frame clones and is missing some. Counted here are 250,000 to 350,000 clones, roughly nine tenths occurring once; the ten biggest clones make up just under 0.95%. Material: peripheral blood. The receptors here all came from a woman aged 40 to 55 who had recovered from COVID-19.

The V gene is TRBV15, the J gene TRBJ2-1; D is uncertain. CDR1 and CDR2 (germline): LNHNV, YYDKDF (reference sequence). This CDR3 contains 19 residues. Trimming stripped 0 bases from V and 0 bases from J, with 18 bases between. The CDR3 region is CATSRDVVSPSSSYNEQFF. The CDR3 DNA reads TGTGCCACCAGCAGAGATGTAGTGAGCCCGTCGAGCTCCTACAATGAGCAGTTCTTC.

This rearrangement joins TRBV5-1 to TRBJ2-2, with 8 bases fitting TRBD2. Germline lookup yields CDR1 SGHRS and CDR2 YFSETQ. This CDR3 is 15 amino acids long. Losses at the gene ends were 4 bases for V and 3 bases for J; bases not matched to a gene: 5. In DNA form, the CDR3 reads TGCGCCAGCAGCCCCGGGAGGGCCGACACCGGGGAGCTGTTTTTT. Translated: CASSPGRADTGELFF.

The chain has TRBV6-1 and TRBJ2-3, with a weak D call TRBD2 (5 bases). This CDR3 has 16 residues. CDR1 is MNHNS and CDR2 is SASEGT in the germline V gene. With 4 bases removed from V and 3 bases from J, the gap between germline ends came to 17 bases. As DNA, the CDR3 is TGTGCCAGCAGTGTTGGGGAAACCTCGGGGACAGATACGCAGTATTTT. Its translation: CASSVGETSGTDTQYF.

This clone came up many times. The V call is TRBV5-4, the J call TRBJ1-1, with TRBD1 as a possible D gene (6 bases). V was shortened by 4 bases and J by 7 bases, with 14 bases between the two germline ends. The V gene's germline CDR1 is SGHNT and CDR2 YYREEE (reference sequence). The length of the CDR3 is 13 residues. DNA for the CDR3: TGTGCCAGCAGCCTAGGACAGTTTGATGAAGCTTTCTTT. It specifies CASSLGQFDEAFF.

The rearrangement uses TRBV10-3 and TRBJ2-1; 9 positions agree with TRBD2. Germline CDR1 and CDR2: ENHRY and SYGVKD. The CDR3 length is 19 residues. The V gene end was trimmed by 2 bases and the J gene end by 7 bases; junction bases not matched to a gene: 18. CDR3 amino acids: CAISEGLAGDPGVSNEQFF. Here the CDR3 DNA reads TGTGCCATCAGTGAGGGATTAGCGGGAGATCCCGGAGTTTCTAATGAGCAGTTCTTC.

The chain joins TRBV7-6 to TRBJ2-1; D is unresolved. Germline V lookup: CDR1 SGHVS, CDR2 FNYEAQ. This CDR3 has 16 amino acids. V lost 2 bases, J lost 4 bases, and 15 bases lay in between. CDR3 sequence: CASSLFPDDKYNEQFF. The DNA for the CDR3 is TGTGCCAGCAGCTTATTTCCCGACGACAAGTACAATGAGCAGTTCTTC.

This chain uses TRBV3-1 (or the pseudogene TRBV3-2) with TRBJ2-2; D remains ambiguous. This CDR3 has 13 residues. V lost 3 bases, J lost 6 bases, and 8 bases lay in between. Germline V gives CDR1 LGHDT, CDR2 YNNKEL (reference sequence). The CDR3 loop is CASSQRGAGELFF. DNA of the CDR3: TGTGCCAGCAGCCAGCGAGGTGCCGGGGAGCTGTTTTTT.

This chain uses TRBV10-3 with TRBJ1-2; D unclear. Germline V CDR1 and CDR2: ENHRY, SYGVKD. With 2 bases removed from V and 4 bases from J, the gap between germline ends came to 14 bases. The CDR3 covers 15 residues. CDR3 sequence reads: CAISENEGSGYGYTF. CDR3 bases: TGTGCCATCAGTGAGAACGAGGGTTCCGGCTATGGCTACACCTTC.

This chain joins TRBV19 and TRBJ2-5; 8 bases line up with TRBD2. V lost 6 bases and J lost 0; bases outside the gene matches: 3. The CDR3 extends over 14 amino acids. From germline, CDR1 is LNHDA and CDR2 SQIVND (reference sequence). The DNA of the CDR3 is TGTGCCAGTAGAGTTAGCGGGAACCAAGAGACCCAGTACTTC. Translated, it gives CASRVSGNQETQYF.

The gene calls are TRBV13 and TRBJ2-1; 7 positions match TRBD2. Germline V gene sequence: CDR1 PRHDT, CDR2 FYEKMQ (reference sequence). Trimming at V came to 2 bases and at J to 4 bases, leaving 5 bases not matched to a gene. The CDR3 totals 15 residues. The DNA of the CDR3 is TGTGCCAGCAGCTTACAGGCGGGAGAATACAATGAGCAGTTCTTC. This codes for CASSLQAGEYNEQFF.

V usage is TRBV19 and J usage is TRBJ2-3, with D possibly TRBD1 on 6 matching bases. Germline loops: CDR1 LNHDA, CDR2 SQIVND (reference sequence). The length of the CDR3 is 16 residues. Between the trimmed V and J ends, which lost 7 bases and 0 bases, there was a span of 17 bases. CDR3 nucleotide sequence: TGTGCCAGTAAAAAAACAGGGTCCTTTAGCACAGATACGCAGTATTTT. Residues: CASKKTGSFSTDTQYF.

The V and J genes are TRBV6-5 and TRBJ2-1, with 13 bases that match TRBD2. CDR3 length: 15 residues. In germline, CDR1 is MNHEY, CDR2 SVGAGI. With V trimmed by 6 bases and J by 4 bases, 3 bases remained unmatched. CDR3 in DNA: TGTGCCAGCAGCCTACTAGCGGGAGGGTACAATGAGCAGTTCTTC. Translated: CASSLLAGGYNEQFF.

V gene TRBV6-1 combines with J gene TRBJ2-5; TRBD1 aligns across 8 bases. CDR1 is MNHNS, CDR2 SASEGT, per germline. Losses at the gene ends were 4 bases for V and 7 bases for J; bases not matched to a gene: 14. This CDR3 region has 16 residues. CDR3 nucleotides: TGTGCCAGCAGTGCCTCCGGGACAGGAAACCTGGGGACCCAGTACTTC. It specifies CASSASGTGNLGTQYF.

The V and J genes are TRBV28 and TRBJ2-3; D ambiguous. V lost 7 bases, J lost 1 base, and 9 bases lay in between. The V gene's germline CDR1 is MDHEN and CDR2 SYDVKM. The CDR3 runs to 13 residues. CDR3 sequence (DNA): TGTGCCAGCATCCAAAGCGGCACAGATACGCAGTATTTT. As protein: CASIQSGTDTQYF. The full variable domain, completed using reference TRBV28 and TRBJ2-3, is DVKVTQSSRYLVKRTGEKVFLECVQDMDHENMFWYRQDPGLGLRLIYFSYDVKMKEKGDIPEGYSVSREKKERFSLILESASTNQTSMYLCASIQSGTDTQYFGPGTRLTVL.

The chain recombines TRBV2 with TRBJ1-2; D is uncertain. The CDR3 is 14 residues long. Deletions cut 6 bases from V and 2 bases from J, with 13 bases between. From germline, CDR1 is SNHLY and CDR2 FYNNEI. DNA of the CDR3: TGTGCCAGCAGGGCCCCAATTCCCAACTATGGCTACACCTTC. Its translation is CASRAPIPNYGYTF.

The chain recombines TRBV7-9 with TRBJ1-1; 7 positions match TRBD1. V was pared by 5 bases and J by 10 bases, with 10 bases of the junction left unmatched. CDR1 SEHNR and CDR2 FQNEAQ come from the germline V gene (reference sequence). This CDR3 spans 13 amino acids. CDR3 DNA sequence: TGTGCCAGCAGCCAGGGGGGTGGTGCCGGAGCTTTCTTT. This encodes CASSQGGGAGAFF.

The rearrangement joins TRBV4-1 to TRBJ2-2, with TRBD1 matching over 7 bases. V was clipped by 3 bases and J by 6 bases; unmatched bases: 7. The CDR3 spans 15 residues. Germline V gene lookup returns CDR1 MGHRA and CDR2 YSYEKL. This chain's CDR3 is CASSHAYRGPGELFF. The CDR3 DNA is TGCGCCAGCAGCCATGCATACAGGGGCCCCGGGGAGCTGTTTTTT.

Only one count was recorded for this clone. This chain uses TRBV7-2 with TRBJ2-7; D is uncertain. Germline values: CDR1 SGHTA, CDR2 FQGNSA. This CDR3 spans 13 amino acids. The V end was cut by 1 base, the J end by 3 bases, with 7 bases between. CDR3 nucleotide sequence: TGTGCCAGCAGCTTAGGGCAGGTCTACGAGCAGTACTTC. Its translation is CASSLGQVYEQYF. Together with reference TRBV7-2 and TRBJ2-7, the CDR3 gives the full variable domain: GAGVSQSPSNKVTEKGKDVELRCDPISGHTALYWYRQSLGQGLEFLIYFQGNSAPDKSGLPSDRFSAERTGGSVSTLTIQRTQQEDSAVYLCASSLGQVYEQYFGPGTRLTVT.

The chain has TRBV7-2 and TRBJ2-3, with D tentatively TRBD2 (6 bases). CDR3 length: 16 amino acids. Trimming pared 3 bases from V and 2 bases from J, leaving 15 bases between. The germline V gene has CDR1 SGHTA and CDR2 FQGNSA. CDR3 residues: CASSLWTTAPTDTQYF. The DNA of the CDR3 is TGTGCCAGCAGCTTGTGGACTACCGCCCCCACAGATACGCAGTATTTT.

The V gene is TRBV11-2, the J gene TRBJ2-7; D is possibly TRBD1 (5 bases). V lost 3 bases and J lost 3, with 6 bases in between. Germline V gives CDR1 SGHAT, CDR2 FQNNGV. The CDR3 runs to 12 residues. The CDR3 sequence: CASSLDIYEQYF. Written as DNA, the CDR3 is TGTGCCAGCAGCTTGGACATCTACGAGCAGTACTTC.

The chain employs TRBV28 and TRBJ1-4, with D unresolved. This CDR3 is built from 12 residues. CDR1 is MDHEN, CDR2 SYDVKM, per germline. V lost 7 bases and J 6 bases, leaving 9 bases between the germline ends. CDR3 residues: CASNLGYEKLFF. The CDR3 DNA reads as TGTGCCAGCAACCTCGGGTATGAAAAACTGTTTTTT.

The chain is built from TRBV2 and TRBJ2-7; 9 nucleotides agree with TRBD2. The trim removed 11 bases at V and 4 bases at J, leaving 9 bases unmatched. CDR1 and CDR2 from the germline V gene are SNHLY and FYNNEI. The CDR3 contains 13 residues. CDR3 bases: TGTGCCTATAGCGGGAGTCGAGGGTACGAGCAGTACTTC. Translation: CAYSGSRGYEQYF.

The rearrangement links TRBV3-1 (or the pseudogene TRBV3-2) to TRBJ2-7; the D gene is possibly TRBD2 (5 bases). CDR3 length: 15 amino acids. Germline CDR1 LGHDT, CDR2 YNNKEL (reference sequence). V was clipped by 3 bases and J by 0 bases, with 12 bases between them. The CDR3 region is CASSQNPGGSYEQYF. As DNA, the CDR3 is TGTGCCAGCAGCCAGAACCCCGGAGGCTCCTACGAGCAGTACTTC.

The CDR3 region is CASSRQGINQPQHF. The CDR3 coding sequence is TGTGCCAGCAGCCGACAGGGGATCAATCAGCCCCAGCATTTT. The V gene is TRBV6-5, the J gene TRBJ1-5; 8 bases map to TRBD1. Germline values: CDR1 MNHEY, CDR2 SVGAGI. The CDR3 covers 14 residues. The trim removed 6 bases at V and 3 bases at J, leaving 4 bases unmatched.

The chain recombines TRBV5-1 with TRBJ2-1; TRBD1 agrees at 10 bases. This CDR3 is 20 amino acids long. The V and J ends lost 0 bases and 0 bases, in that order; junction bases with no gene match: 12. Germline CDR1 SGHRS, CDR2 YFSETQ. CDR3 DNA sequence: TGCGCCAGCAGCTTGGGCCGGGACAGGGGAGTGTATAGCTCCTACAATGAGCAGTTCTTC. This codes for CASSLGRDRGVYSSYNEQFF.

The chain combines TRBV28 with TRBJ2-7, with D perhaps matching TRBD2 (6 bases). CDR1 is MDHEN, CDR2 SYDVKM, per germline. Between the trimmed V and J ends, which lost 2 bases and 7 bases, there was a span of 18 bases. The CDR3 has 15 amino acids. Here the CDR3 reads CASSLVRESPREQYF. DNA of the CDR3: TGTGCCAGCAGTTTAGTCCGGGAGAGCCCTAGGGAGCAGTACTTC.

V gene TRBV5-1 combines with J gene TRBJ2-1; TRBD2 agrees at 7 bases. The CDR3 covers 17 residues. The V gene end was trimmed by 0 bases and the J gene end by 2 bases; junction bases not matched to a gene: 8. In germline, CDR1 is SGHRS, CDR2 YFSETQ. CDR3 nucleotide sequence: TGCGCCAGCAGCTTGGCGCCTAGCGGAGGAACCTACAATGAGCAGTTCTTC. As protein: CASSLAPSGGTYNEQFF.

The chain employs TRBV5-1 and TRBJ2-7, with D perhaps matching TRBD1 (5 bases). Germline-derived CDR1 and CDR2 are SGHRS and YFSETQ. The CDR3 is 14 residues long. V lost 1 base and J 0 bases, leaving 8 bases between the germline ends. CDR3 nucleotide sequence: TGCGCCAGCAGCTTGCAGACAGACTCCTACGAGCAGTACTTC. Encoded protein: CASSLQTDSYEQYF.

The V call is TRBV27, the J call TRBJ2-7, with a tentative D call TRBD2 (6 bases). In germline, CDR1 is MNHEY, CDR2 SMNVEV (reference sequence). The CDR3 consists of 13 residues. V was shortened by 6 bases and J by 6 bases, with 15 bases between the two germline ends. The CDR3 DNA follows: TGTGCCAGCAGCTTCACGGGAGCAGGCGAGCAGTACTTC. Translation: CASSFTGAGEQYF.

The gene calls are TRBV5-1 and TRBJ2-5; no clear D gene. Germline loops: CDR1 SGHRS, CDR2 YFSETQ. V lost 4 bases and J lost 3, with 10 bases in between. The length of the CDR3 is 13 residues. CDR3 sequence reads: CASSMDGEETQYF. Written as DNA, the CDR3 is TGCGCCAGCAGCATGGACGGAGAAGAGACCCAGTACTTC.

This chain joins TRBV28 and TRBJ2-1; a possible D gene is TRBD2 (6 bases). V lost 6 bases and J lost 6, with 15 bases in between. The germline CDR1 and CDR2 sequences are MDHEN and SYDVKM. This CDR3 is built from 14 residues. The CDR3 is CASSPRREINEQFF. In nucleotides, the CDR3 is TGTGCCAGCAGCCCTCGGAGGGAGATCAATGAGCAGTTCTTC.

This rearrangement joins TRBV28 to TRBJ1-2; 9 positions match TRBD1. Losses at the gene ends were 3 bases for V and 8 bases for J; bases not matched to a gene: 7. The CDR3 is 14 amino acids. Germline assignment: CDR1 MDHEN and CDR2 SYDVKM. The CDR3 DNA is TGTGCCAGCAGTTTGGGGGACAGGGTTTTCGGCTACACCTTC. Translation: CASSLGDRVFGYTF.